Described below is a single TCR beta chain sequence and its context. 5'RACE template switching with UMIs produced the TCR beta cDNA. TCRdb reprocessed the 5' RACE reads and keeps a single row for each CDR3 protein, giving no DNA. In total, the table holds about 180,000 distinct CDR3 sequences. The sample originates from a study of T cells expressing NK-cell markers. Looking at the study overall: Obtained from sorted CD3+CD56+NKG2C+, CD3+CD56+NKG2C- and CD3+CD56-NKG2C+ T cells were the TCR beta repertoires. Eight donors were sequenced, of whom seven were HCMV-seropositive, while the remaining one was HCMV-seronegative.

Germline V lookup: CDR1 SGHNT, CDR2 YYREEE (reference sequence). The CDR3 is 15 amino acids. This TCR was recovered from a man aged 18-75 years in good health. The chain uses TRBV5-4 and TRBJ2-5; TCRdb's D call, TRBD1, is unchecked because there is no DNA. Sequencing was done on a sample of blood T cells: a sorted CD56 or NKG2C T cell subset, CD4+ or CD8+ T cells, or bulk PBMC T cells (not recorded which). CDR3 sequence: CASSLGARLQETQYF.